This TCR beta chain was obtained from a study of control samples from healthy donors and cancer patients. Using immunoSEQ multiplex PCR, the repertoire was profiled, and TCRdb retains in-frame clones only, with some absent. The sample yields about 140,000 clones, roughly 92% seen once. The clonotype comes from a man aged 30-40 years in good health. Input material: blood.

CDR3 sequence: CASSLAAARVRTNYGYTF. The CDR3 nucleotides read TGTGCCAGCAGCTTAGCGGCAGCTCGGGTTAGGACTAACTATGGCTACACCTTC. V is TRBV7-2 and J is TRBJ1-2; D is unclear. Per germline, CDR1 SGHTA and CDR2 FQGNSA. The length of the CDR3 is 18 residues. Trimming shortened V by 0 bases and J by 0 bases, and 17 bases separated the two germline ends.